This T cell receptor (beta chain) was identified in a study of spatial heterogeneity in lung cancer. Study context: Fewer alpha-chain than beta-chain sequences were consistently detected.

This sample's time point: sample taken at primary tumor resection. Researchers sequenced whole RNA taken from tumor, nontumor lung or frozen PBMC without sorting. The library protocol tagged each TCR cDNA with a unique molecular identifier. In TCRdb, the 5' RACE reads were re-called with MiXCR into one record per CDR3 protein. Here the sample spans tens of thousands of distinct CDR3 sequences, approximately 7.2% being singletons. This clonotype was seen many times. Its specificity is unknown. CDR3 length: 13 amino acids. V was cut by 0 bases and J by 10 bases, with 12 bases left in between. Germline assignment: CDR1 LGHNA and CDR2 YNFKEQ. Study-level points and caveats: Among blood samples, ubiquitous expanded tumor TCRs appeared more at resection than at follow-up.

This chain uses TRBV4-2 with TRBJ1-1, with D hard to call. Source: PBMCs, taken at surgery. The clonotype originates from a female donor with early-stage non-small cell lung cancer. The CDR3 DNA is TGTGCCAGCAGCCAAGATATGAGGGTGGGAGCTTTCTTT. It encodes CASSQDMRVGAFF.